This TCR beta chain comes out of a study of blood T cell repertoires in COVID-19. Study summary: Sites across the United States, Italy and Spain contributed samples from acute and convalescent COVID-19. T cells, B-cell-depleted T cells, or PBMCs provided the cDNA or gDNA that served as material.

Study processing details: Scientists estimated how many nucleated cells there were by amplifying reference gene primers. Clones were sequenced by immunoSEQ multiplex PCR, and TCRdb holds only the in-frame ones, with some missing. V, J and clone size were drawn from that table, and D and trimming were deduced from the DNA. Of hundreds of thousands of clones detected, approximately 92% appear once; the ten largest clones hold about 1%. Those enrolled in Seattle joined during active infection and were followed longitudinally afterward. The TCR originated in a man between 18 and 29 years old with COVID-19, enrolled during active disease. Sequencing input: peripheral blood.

The CDR3 DNA sequence: TGCAGTGCTAGTGGGGGGCCCGCTGGGGAGCTGTTTTTT. Its protein product is CSASGGPAGELFF. The rearrangement links TRBV20-1 to TRBJ2-2; D possibly matches TRBD1 or TRBD2 (6 bases each). V lost 3 bases, J lost 8 bases, and 13 bases lay in between. This CDR3 is built from 13 residues. In germline, CDR1 is DFQATT, CDR2 SNEGSKA (reference sequence).